This TCR beta chain was profiled in a study of human T cells and chemical hapten exposure (dated by TCRdb to the early 2020s). General notes on the study: For sensitization, 2% DPC in acetone was applied to a 2 cm by 2 cm area of upper inner arm skin. Alopecia areata with under or over 50% scalp involvement, alopecia totalis and alopecia universalis were represented in the patient cohort, which was mostly female. Libraries were pooled for sequencing, and variation in per-sample TCR yields was attributed mainly to small differences in library volumes within the pool. Throughout the study period of around 25 weeks, patients also received therapeutic DPC doses to the scalp every week. Patient blood was sampled pre-sensitization (week 0) and at 2, 6 and about 24 weeks after DPC sensitization. Patch testing was done on the upper back using Finn chambers containing 0.01% DPC, and results were scored after 6 days according to International Contact Dermatitis Research Group standards. Blood for TCR sequencing was provided by twenty-nine alopecia patients at one to four time points (pre-sensitization, 2, 6 and 24 weeks). In alopecia patients, the study followed how the peripheral blood TCR repertoire changed in vivo over primary and secondary sensitization to diphenylcyclopropenone (DPC), a hapten.

The meaning of the sample's time point label: pre-sensitization, week 0. This specimen's treatment or condition label, per the study, means: therapeutic diphenylcyclopropenone sensitization with weekly scalp DPC. At every patch-test visit, the blood draw took place before the patch test was put on. Eligible patients were aged 18 to 70, diagnosed with alopecia, deemed suitable for DPC therapy, and excluded if pregnant. Total RNA was isolated from unfractionated whole blood collected in Tempus Blood RNA tubes. The study at large found these results: Because all patients had alopecia, a presumed autoimmune disease, the immune response of the patients might differ from that of healthy individuals. After repeated subsampling, the strength of the expansion versus patch-test correlation and the threshold at which it became significant changed. Significantly more large CDR3 similarity clusters were formed by expanded TCRs than by pre-sensitization or healthy control sets, consistent with antigen-driven responses. DPC sensitization did not change the number of TCRs with a frequency above 1 in 1000, and there was no evidence of changes in global repertoire structure. Patch test score correlated positively with the number of PT1 expanded TCRs, reaching significance at thresholds 8, 16 and 32 but not at 4.

CDR1 MNHEY and CDR2 SVGAGI are derived from the germline V gene. The CDR3 contains 14 residues, cysteine and phenylalanine counted. The retained sequence is limited to the CDR3, 42 bases, with the frame set at the first base. The germline V and J ends show losses of 4 bases and 3 bases respectively, and no gene match explains 5 bases of the junction. The sample holds many counts of this clonotype. No cognate antigen has been identified for it. Qualities for individual bases were not recorded, and no much larger clone is one base off. Libraries came from RACE. Instrument on record: NextSeq 500. During library preparation, unique molecular identifiers were attached to individual cDNA molecules so that TCRs could be counted quantitatively and reproducibly. For every blood RNA sample, sequencing covered both the TCR alpha and TCR beta chains. The study's processing was this. The median number of TCRs per sample was around 96,000, ranging from roughly 23,224 to 690,600. V, J and CDR3 annotation of the TCR reads was performed with the Decombinator software suite. For the PS versus PT1 abundance plots, all samples were subsampled to the same number of TCRs (28,000). Expanded TCRs were defined as absent before sensitization and observed at least eight times at the 2-week time point. TCRdb trimmed public reads at Q25 via fastp, called clones via MiXCR and kept in-frame beta chains. Rows with one shared CDR3 protein collapse into an entry with the most common genes and DNA. Clone size and V and J calls follow TCRdb, not the original study. This sample lists tens of thousands of distinct CDR3 sequences; around 12% were detected once. The ten largest clonotypes hold about 6% of the sample.

The sequence links TRBV6-5 to TRBJ2-5, with TRBD1 identical over 7 junction bases. Sequencing used whole blood, obtained in connection with sensitization to the hapten diphenylcyclopropenone (DPC). This receptor was taken from a young woman with alopecia areata. Some clones in this sample may be carry-over from other donors' samples. The sequence in DNA is TGTGCCAGCAGTTTGATGACAGGGAAAGAGACCCAGTACTTC. This sequence encodes CASSLMTGKETQYF.